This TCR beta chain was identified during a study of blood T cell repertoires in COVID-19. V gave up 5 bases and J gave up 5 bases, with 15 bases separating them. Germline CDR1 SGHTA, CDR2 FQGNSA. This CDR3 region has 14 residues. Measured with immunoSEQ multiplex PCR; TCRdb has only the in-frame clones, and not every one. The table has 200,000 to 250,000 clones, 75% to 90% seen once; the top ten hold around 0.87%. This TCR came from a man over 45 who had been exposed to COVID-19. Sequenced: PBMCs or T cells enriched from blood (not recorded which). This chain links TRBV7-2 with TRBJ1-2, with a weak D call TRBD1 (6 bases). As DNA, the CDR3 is TGTGCCAGCAGCAGGTCAGGGGTCTGGTATGGCTACACCTTC. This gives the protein CASSRSGVWYGYTF.